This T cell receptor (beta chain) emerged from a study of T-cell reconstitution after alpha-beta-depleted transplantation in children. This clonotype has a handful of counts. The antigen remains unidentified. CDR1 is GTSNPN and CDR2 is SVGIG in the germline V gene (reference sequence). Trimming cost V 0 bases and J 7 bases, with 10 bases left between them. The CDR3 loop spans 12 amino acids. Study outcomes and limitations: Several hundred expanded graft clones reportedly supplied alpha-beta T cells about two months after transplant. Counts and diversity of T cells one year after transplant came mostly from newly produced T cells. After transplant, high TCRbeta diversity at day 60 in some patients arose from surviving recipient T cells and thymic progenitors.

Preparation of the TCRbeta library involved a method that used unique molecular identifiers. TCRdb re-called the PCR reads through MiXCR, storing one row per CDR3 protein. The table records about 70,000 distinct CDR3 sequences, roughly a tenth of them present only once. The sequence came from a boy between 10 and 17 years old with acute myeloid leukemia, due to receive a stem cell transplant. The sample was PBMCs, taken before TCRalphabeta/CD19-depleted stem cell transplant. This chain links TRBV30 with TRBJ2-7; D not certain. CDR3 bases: TGTGCCTGGAGTGTAACGGTCTGGGAGCAGTACTTC. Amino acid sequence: CAWSVTVWEQYF.